Listed below are T cell receptor beta chains from one sample, sequenced in a study of blood T cells in healthy people across ages. TCRdb reanalysed the 5' RACE reads using MiXCR and keeps one entry per CDR3 protein. The sample includes 630,000 or so distinct CDR3 sequences, about a third seen only once; the top ten take over 15%. Sequencing input: blood. Every receptor here comes from an elderly woman in good health. The CDR3 runs from the conserved cysteine through the conserved F or W. The D gene is left open where the match is weak. Only part of the rows carry a size: once, few, many, or a class if the clone is expanded.

clone_size j_call d_call v_call cdr3_nt cdr3_aa
few TRBJ2-7 TRBD1 TRBV4-1 TGCGCCAGCAGCCCCTTTCCCGGGGGGACAGGGGTATACTTC CASSPFPGGTGVYF
many TRBJ1-2 NA TRBV6-1 TGTGCCAGCAGTGTAGATGCAGGGGTGCACGGCTACACCTTC CASSVDAGVHGYTF
few TRBJ1-2 NA TRBV2 TGTGCCAGCAGTGTTTCGGGGAGAGAAGGCTACACCTTC CASSVSGREGYTF
NA TRBJ2-2 TRBD1 TRBV6-2/TRBV6-3 TGTGCCAGCAGTTACACTGACAGGGACACCGGGGAGCTGTTTTTT CASSYTDRDTGELFF
NA TRBJ2-2 NA TRBV6-1 TGTGCCAGCAAAGGCAGGGGAGATACCGGGGAGCTGTTTTTT CASKGRGDTGELFF
NA TRBJ1-1 TRBD1 TRBV6-5 TGTGCCAGCAAGCTAGGACAGGGGTGGACTGAAGCTTTCTTT CASKLGQGWTEAFF
many TRBJ2-2 TRBD1 TRBV12-3/TRBV12-4 TGTGCCAGCAGTTCAATCTCGGCGGGACAGGGTAGAACCGGGGAGCTGTTTTTT CASSSISAGQGRTGELFF
NA TRBJ2-6 NA TRBV7-2 TGTGCCAGCAGCTTAGACACTAACTCTGGGGCCAACGTCCTGACTTTC CASSLDTNSGANVLTF
NA TRBJ2-7 NA TRBV20-1 TGCAGTGCCGGGGAAAGGGCGTACGAGCAGTACTTC CSAGERAYEQYF
few TRBJ1-1 NA TRBV28 TGTGCCAGCAGTTTAGTAGCCCAAGGGAACACTGAAGCTTTCTTT CASSLVAQGNTEAFF
many TRBJ2-1 NA TRBV12-3/TRBV12-4 TGTGCCAGCAGTCCCGCCGGGGGAGATGAGCAGTTCTTC CASSPAGGDEQFF
many TRBJ2-1 NA TRBV6-2/TRBV6-3 TGTGCCAGCAGTACACTTTACAATGAGCAGTTCTTC CASSTLYNEQFF
many TRBJ2-3 TRBD1 TRBV6-5 TGTGCCAGCACCACGGGACAGGGGCCAAGCACAGATACGCAGTATTTT CASTTGQGPSTDTQYF
few TRBJ1-5 TRBD1 TRBV9 TGTGCCAGCAGCGCCGGACAGGGGGCAAGTCAGCCCCAGCATTTT CASSAGQGASQPQHF
NA TRBJ1-4 NA TRBV3-1 TGTGCCAGCAGCCAAAGGGTCGGCCCCGCGGGGACTAATGAAAAACTGTTTTTT CASSQRVGPAGTNEKLFF
NA TRBJ2-1 TRBD2 TRBV6-2/TRBV6-3 TGTGCCAGCAGTTACTGGACTAGCGGGGGGCTCTACAATGAGCAGTTCTTC CASSYWTSGGLYNEQFF
NA TRBJ2-7 NA TRBV12-3/TRBV12-4 TGTGCCAGCAGTCCCTCGGGGACCAACTACGAGCAGTACTTC CASSPSGTNYEQYF
once TRBJ1-5 NA TRBV7-2 TGTGCCAGCAGCTCCCACAGAGTATCGGGGCCCCAGCATTTT CASSSHRVSGPQHF
many TRBJ2-5 TRBD1 TRBV18 TGTGCCAGCTCACTGACGTCGGGACAGGGCCAAGAGACCCAGTACTTC CASSLTSGQGQETQYF
many TRBJ2-7 TRBD1 TRBV20-1 TGCAGTGCTAGAGATAGGACAGGGGAGTTAGCGGCCTACGAGCAGTACTTC CSARDRTGELAAYEQYF
NA TRBJ2-5 NA TRBV5-1 TGCGCCAGCAGCCGAGGACGGAGAGAGACCCAGTACTTC CASSRGRRETQYF